This T cell receptor (beta chain) appears in the sequencing data of a study of cytomegalovirus exposure and HLA in healthy donors. A word on this clone: Its specificity is unknown.

Study results and limitations: In a later analysis, the majority of CMV-associated beta chains seemingly showed HLA restriction. Later findings reportedly placed an Asian-associated ancestry cluster below the roughly 690-donor mean for N-insertions.

V shed 5 bases and J shed 3 bases, with 17 bases lying between them. The CDR3 extends over 15 amino acids. CDR1 and CDR2 from the germline V gene are MNHNS and SASEGT. PCR employed 60 Vbeta and 13 Jbeta primers. Here immunoSEQ multiplex PCR was the method, and the copy in TCRdb shows in-frame clones only, minus some. The sample consists of 200,000 to 250,000 clones, around 83% of them appearing once. The V call is TRBV6-1, the J call TRBJ2-7; tentative D call: TRBD2 (6 bases). The TCR comes from a girl under 18 in good health and CMV-seronegative. Material: PBMCs. In DNA form, the CDR3 reads TGTGCCAGCAGTTCTGAGGGCCGGGAGATCTACGAGCAGTACTTC. This encodes CASSSEGREIYEQYF.